The source of this T cell receptor (beta chain) is a study of shared clonotypes between healthy human individuals (dated by TCRdb to about 2020). Some background on the complete study: A few men and a couple of women, aged 18 to 49 years, made up the cohort. For each donor, CD4 naive and CD4 memory were each given three plates, CD8 naive was given two plates, and CD8 memory was given one plate. Blood TCR repertoires of four to six healthy adults were deeply sequenced to estimate repertoire size and the extent of clonotype sharing between individuals. Different laboratories and diverse techniques were used to prepare libraries and sequence TCR repertoires, to increase sequencing depth and limit assay-specific biases. Leukapheresis yielded between about 0.9 and 8.9 billion PBMCs per donor.

A remark on this clone: Its antigen remains undetermined. No qualities accompany the bases; no much larger clone lies one base away.

Beyond this particular receptor, the publication reports: Compared with non-shared clonotypes, clonotypes shared by all four sorted-subset donors had higher generation probabilities. Sharing across four donors was observed for around 5% of naive CD4, less than 4% of naive CD8, 2.3% of memory CD4, and about 0.4% of memory CD8 clonotypes. Based on pairwise subsampling, the degree of clonotype sharing among donors was expected to be affected by sequencing depth. Estimated clonotype richness was generally larger for naive than for memory subsets. Incomplete sequencing was indicated by rarefaction of sorted-subset datasets, despite the large sequencing depth. Because the study included only a small number of donors, the genetic and exposure-history diversity represented was limited. Sampling was restricted to blood, and TCR repertoires in tissue are likely to differ from TCR repertoires in blood.

TCR CDR3 regions were amplified from genomic DNA by multiplex PCR using the deep immunoSEQ assay. Extracted genomic DNA from each cell subset was distributed evenly across all wells of several immunoSEQ 96-well plates, and each plate was treated as a replicate. For sorted subsets, around 200 ng genomic DNA, equal to tens of thousands of T cell genomes, was loaded into each replicate PCR. The purified libraries were quantified using a Qubit 3.0 fluorometer, sized with a Bioanalyzer 2100, and then quantified again using the KAPA Library Quantification kit. Each immunoSEQ 96-well plate was sequenced on its own single-read 150-cycle Illumina NextSeq 550 flow cell. The paper's processing steps were these. Because the immunoSEQ output included only junctional sequences and no quality scores, the filtering could not be the same as the filtering used for full-length reads. Sequences were annotated with PyIR, a Python wrapper for IgBLAST v1.9, using IMGT germline references to assign V/J genes and CDR3. Reads were filtered out if the reads had weak V/J assignments (E-value above 1e-6), no CDR3, stop codons, out-of-frame junctions, or ambiguous translated residues. V3J clonotypes were defined by identical inferred V gene, J gene, and CDR3 amino acid sequence. To compute the percentage overlap between repertoires, the number of shared unique clonotypes was divided by the size of the smaller repertoire. Richness of each repertoire was evaluated using RTK rarefaction, the Chao1 estimator, and Recon v2.1 estimates of unobserved clonotypes. For all TCRbeta clonotypes obtained by the gDNA method from a few donors, generation probabilities were computed with OLGA. The immuneACCESS repertoire file appears here via TCRdb, limited to in-frame rearrangements. These files lack a portion of the clones; in checked studies, under half of the deficit traces to unresolved V genes, and the cause of the others is not known. V, J and clone size reflect that table, while D and trimming were determined from the DNA. This sample holds 1.5 million to 2.5 million clones; about 94% were observed only once. The top ten hold around 1.2% of the sample.

CD8 naive samples were obtained by positive selection for CCR7 among CD45RO-negative cells, yielding a CD45RA+CCR7+ population from which TemRA cells were excluded. Donors were healthy HIV-negative adults with no recently reported acute infections or vaccinations. Every donor was a Caucasian adult residing in Nashville, Tennessee, USA. Blood was obtained by leukapheresis, after which PBMCs were separated by Ficoll-Histopaque density gradient centrifugation and cryopreserved in liquid nitrogen vapor phase. Analytical flow cytometry was used to check the purity and quantity of each magnetically sorted T cell population. Genomic DNA was isolated from each sorted fraction and quantified by UV absorbance on a Nanodrop 2000c. Trimming accounts for 5 bases at V and 10 bases at J, while the number of junction bases matched to no gene is 5. From a lookup of the germline V gene, CDR1 and CDR2 are SGHTA and FQGTGA. The CDR3 goes from the cysteine to the phenylalanine over 12 residues. Only CDR3 DNA remains: 36 bases, in frame from the first base.

The chain is assembled from TRBV7-3 and TRBJ1-2, and 9 junction bases match TRBD1. The material sequenced was naive CD8+ T cells sorted from blood. The intended sense of this specimen's cell subset or site label: CD45RA+CCR7+. The sequence was obtained from a man younger than 35 in good health. The DNA is as follows: TGTGCCAGCAGCCCCGGGACAGGGATCTACACCTTC. The resulting protein is CASSPGTGIYTF.